This TCR beta chain was recorded in a study of metastatic and nonmetastatic thyroid tumors. Each patient came to thyroid surgery without any prior treatment (of any kind). With MiXCR, TCRdb called clones anew from the PCR reads. The sample lists 15,000 or so clones; around 28% were seen once. There are 11 residues in the CDR3. V gave up 6 bases and J gave up 5 bases, with 10 bases separating them. Germline CDR1 is DFQATT and CDR2 is SNEGSKA (reference sequence). V and J are TRBV20-1 and TRBJ1-2; a weak D match, TRBD1 (5 bases). This clonotype was sampled from a male donor with papillary thyroid cancer or a benign thyroid nodule (not recorded which). Some clones in this sample may be carry-over from other donors' samples. The sequenced sample was tumor tissue. Written as DNA, the CDR3 is TGCAGTGCAGTCCAGGGATATGGCTACACCTTC. Amino acids: CSAVQGYGYTF.